This entry lists 17 T cell receptor beta chains sequenced from one sample in a study of CD8+ T cells in alopecia areata. TCR sequencing used cDNA made by reverse transcription of extracted RNA. Data came from immunoSEQ multiplex PCR; TCRdb stores just in-frame clones and leaves some out. The sample carries about 260,000 clones, 60% recorded once. The treatment is: oral pan-JAK inhibitor, 5-10 mg twice daily. The source was CD4+ T cells sorted from blood, collected at roughly week 52, from a patient treated with tofacitinib. These receptors came from a human donor with alopecia areata.

Written as DNA, the CDR3 is TGCGCCAGCCTCGCCGGGCAACTCGGGAACACTGAAGCTTTCTTT. This translates into CASLAGQLGNTEAFF. The rearrangement links TRBV4-1 to TRBJ1-1; no clear D gene. CDR3 length: 15 residues. V was trimmed by 8 bases and J by 1 base, leaving 17 bases between them. Germline CDR1 and CDR2: MGHRA and YSYEKL.

About this clone itself: The sample holds other DNA sequences that translate to the same CDR3. This chain connects TRBV30 to TRBJ1-2; possibly TRBD1 for D (6 bases). This CDR3 is built from 12 residues. V was clipped by 0 bases and J by 6 bases, with 8 bases between them. The germline CDR1 and CDR2 sequences are GTSNPN and SVGIG (reference sequence). CDR3 sequence (DNA): TGTGCCTGGAGTGTAAGGGGGAATGGCTACACCTTC. Translated: CAWSVRGNGYTF.

This chain uses TRBV25-1 with TRBJ1-6; TRBD1 agrees at 7 bases. The length of the CDR3 is 13 residues. In germline, CDR1 is MGHDK, CDR2 SYGVNS. As DNA, the CDR3 is TGTGGGTCAACAGGGGTAGGAAATTCACCCCTCCACTTT. Protein: CGSTGVGNSPLHF.

This chain links TRBV5-1 with TRBJ2-5; TRBD2 matches 9 bases. J was trimmed by 2 bases and V by 2 bases; bases with no gene match: 10. The CDR3 extends over 17 amino acids. Per germline, CDR1 SGHRS and CDR2 YFSETQ. The CDR3 here is CASSLASGDFGQETQYF. CDR3 coding DNA: TGCGCCAGCAGCTTAGCTAGCGGGGATTTTGGACAAGAGACCCAGTACTTC.

This chain links TRBV5-1 with TRBJ2-2; tentative D call: TRBD1 (5 bases). CDR1 is SGHRS and CDR2 is YFSETQ in the germline V gene. The CDR3 contains 18 residues. V lost 4 bases and J lost 3, with 22 bases in between. DNA for the CDR3: TGCGCCAGCAGCCGTGACAGTAGTGGCATACTCTACACCGGGGAGCTGTTTTTT. It codes for CASSRDSSGILYTGELFF.

This clone was seen a handful of times. The rearrangement joins TRBV30 to TRBJ2-5, with TRBD2 as a possible D gene (5 bases). The CDR3 has 15 residues. V was pared by 2 bases and J by 5 bases, with 18 bases between. The V gene's germline CDR1 is GTSNPN and CDR2 SVGIG (reference sequence). The DNA for the CDR3 is TGTGCCTGGAGTCGTAGACTAAGGGATACGGAGACCCAGTACTTC. It specifies CAWSRRLRDTETQYF.

V and J are TRBV2 and TRBJ2-7, with D unresolved. Trimming left V 7 bases short and J 7 bases short, with 14 bases between. This CDR3 contains 12 residues. Germline V gene sequence: CDR1 SNHLY, CDR2 FYNNEI. Written as DNA, the CDR3 is TGTGCCAGCACTGTCCTACGTGGTGAGCAGTACTTC. Translating gives CASTVLRGEQYF.

The chain employs TRBV7-2 and TRBJ2-3; D is unresolved. V lost 6 bases and J lost 6, with 10 bases in between. The V gene's germline CDR1 is SGHTA and CDR2 FQGNSA. CDR3 length: 12 amino acids. The CDR3 is CASSLRLDTQYF. DNA for the CDR3: TGTGCCAGCAGTCTAAGGCTGGATACGCAGTATTTT.

The rearrangement uses TRBV10-3 and TRBJ1-1; 7 nucleotides match TRBD1. The germline CDR1 and CDR2 sequences are ENHRY and SYGVKD. V lost 10 bases and J lost 1; bases outside the gene matches: 6. The CDR3 has 13 residues. The CDR3 sequence: CATQGGRNTEAFF. The CDR3 nucleotides are TGTGCCACCCAAGGGGGCAGGAACACTGAAGCTTTCTTT.

The gene calls are TRBV4-3 and TRBJ2-7; D is ambiguous. CDR1 and CDR2 (germline): LGHNA, YSLEER. This CDR3 has 13 residues. Deletions cut 1 base from V and 5 bases from J, with 9 bases between. The CDR3 DNA reads TGCGCCAGCAGCCAAGCGAGTGGTGACGAGCAGTACTTC. Translating it yields CASSQASGDEQYF.

The rearrangement joins TRBV6-5 to TRBJ2-1; D is possibly TRBD1 (6 bases). Trimming left V 7 bases short and J 9 bases short, with 13 bases between. The germline gives CDR1 MNHEY, CDR2 SVGAGI. CDR3 size: 12 residues. The CDR3 here is CASKQGYGEQFF. For the CDR3, the DNA is TGTGCCAGCAAACAGGGCTATGGTGAGCAGTTCTTC.

This clone was counted only a few times. The rearrangement joins TRBV2 to TRBJ1-6; D ambiguous. In germline, CDR1 is SNHLY, CDR2 FYNNEI. V was clipped by 7 bases and J by 10 bases, with 14 bases between them. The CDR3 extends over 13 amino acids. Here the CDR3 reads CASTRSVGSPLHF. For the CDR3, the DNA is TGTGCCAGCACGAGATCGGTGGGGTCACCCCTCCACTTT.

In its sample, this clone was seen many times. The chain employs TRBV5-4 and TRBJ2-7; the D gene is possibly TRBD2 (7 bases). The CDR3 length is 17 residues. Germline CDR1 is SGHNT and CDR2 is YYREEE (reference sequence). V was shortened by 7 bases and J by 0 bases, with 23 bases between the two germline ends. CDR3 sequence: CASSSEGDYYSSYEQYF. The CDR3 nucleotides are TGTGCCAGCTCGTCGGAGGGGGACTACTATAGCTCCTACGAGCAGTACTTC.

This clone has only a few counts. The V gene is TRBV6-1, the J gene TRBJ2-7, with D perhaps TRBD1 or TRBD2 (6 bases each). The CDR3 runs 14 residues. Deletions cut 2 bases from V and 2 bases from J, with 10 bases between. Germline V gene sequence: CDR1 MNHNS, CDR2 SASEGT. This CDR3 is CASSEWGAPYEQYF. CDR3 coding DNA: TGTGCCAGCAGTGAATGGGGGGCCCCCTACGAGCAGTACTTC.

This chain uses TRBV29-1 with TRBJ2-7; no clear D. Deletions cut 4 bases from V and 1 base from J, with 8 bases between. The germline V gene encodes CDR1 SQVTM and CDR2 ANQGSEA. The CDR3 spans 12 residues. CDR3 sequence: CSVVAGSYEQYF. The CDR3 region has the DNA TGCAGCGTTGTCGCAGGTTCCTACGAGCAGTACTTC.

This rearrangement joins TRBV29-1 to TRBJ1-2, with 12 positions matching TRBD1. The CDR3 is made up of 15 amino acids. Per germline, CDR1 SQVTM and CDR2 ANQGSEA. V lost 7 bases and J lost 4; bases outside the gene matches: 10. In DNA form, the CDR3 reads TGCAGCGGGCGGGACAGGGGGCGAACCTGCTATGGCTACACCTTC. Amino acid sequence: CSGRDRGRTCYGYTF. Full variable domain (rest looked up from reference TRBV29-1 and TRBJ1-2): SAVISQKPSRDICQRGTSLTIQCQVDSQVTMMFWYRQQPGQSLTLIATANQGSEATYESGFVIDKFPISRPNLTFSTLTVSNMSPEDSSIYLCSGRDRGRTCYGYTFGSGTRLTVV.

V usage is TRBV11-1 and J usage is TRBJ2-6; D call uncertain. Deletions cut 1 base from V and 0 bases from J, with 13 bases between. Germline lookup yields CDR1 SGHAT and CDR2 FQDESV (reference sequence). The CDR3 contains 18 residues. The DNA for the CDR3 is TGTGCCAGCAGCTTAGTCGACATAGTCGGCTCTGGGGCCAACGTCCTGACTTTC. Translating it yields CASSLVDIVGSGANVLTF.